Detailed here is one T cell receptor (beta chain). This clone was counted only a few times. It has no known antigen specificity. No much larger clonotype is one base removed from it; base qualities were not supplied. Using the deep immunoSEQ assay, TCR CDR3 regions were amplified from genomic DNA by multiplex PCR. Genomic DNA extracted from each cell subset was distributed evenly over all wells of several immunoSEQ 96-well plates, and each plate served as one replicate. For sorted subsets, approximately 200 ng of genomic DNA, equivalent to roughly 33,000 T cell genomes, went into each replicate PCR. Purified libraries were quantified with a Qubit 3.0 fluorometer, sized on a Bioanalyzer 2100, and re-quantified with the KAPA Library Quantification kit. Every immunoSEQ 96-well plate was sequenced on a separate single-read 150-cycle Illumina NextSeq 550 flow cell. For the original study's pipeline: Because only junctional sequences without quality scores were contained in the immunoSEQ output, filtering matching that applied to full-length reads could not be performed. Sequences were annotated with PyIR, a Python wrapper for IgBLAST v1.9, and V/J genes and CDR3 were assigned using IMGT germline references. Any read was removed if the V/J assignment was weak (E-value above 1e-6), the CDR3 was missing, or the read contained stop codons, out-of-frame junctions, or ambiguous translated residues. A V3J clonotype was defined by an identical inferred V gene, J gene, and CDR3 amino acid sequence. Percentage overlap between repertoires was computed as shared unique clonotypes divided by the size of the smaller repertoire. Repertoire richness was assessed with RTK rarefaction, the Chao1 estimator, and Recon v2.1 estimates of unobserved clonotypes. OLGA was used to compute generation probabilities for all TCRbeta clonotypes that the gDNA method yielded from a handful of donors. TCRdb retrieved this table from immuneACCESS and kept in-frame rearrangements only. Not all clones are present; in checked studies, unresolved V genes account for under half, and no reason is known for the remainder. V, J and clone size derive from that table, while D and trimming were established from the DNA sequence. The sample records about 2.3 million clones, more than 85% of which are singletons. About 0.37% of the sample belongs to the ten largest clones.

V was cut back by 2 bases and J by 4 bases, leaving a gap of 5 bases between them. The CDR3 holds 12 amino acids from the cysteine to the phenylalanine. Solely the CDR3 DNA is kept, with 36 bases framed from the first base. Based on the germline V gene, the CDR1 and CDR2 sequences are MGHDK and SYGVNS. This specimen comes from a study of shared clonotypes between healthy human individuals (dated by TCRdb to about 2020). About the full investigation: The cohort comprised two women and a few men aged 18 to 49 years. For each donor, CD4 naive and CD4 memory were each run on three plates, CD8 naive on two plates, and CD8 memory on one plate. To estimate repertoire size and how much clonotype sharing occurs between individuals, the study deeply sequenced the blood TCR repertoires of 5 or 6 healthy adults. To increase sequencing depth and limit assay-specific biases, TCR repertoire library preparation and sequencing were carried out by different laboratories using diverse techniques. Leukapheresis yielded between about 0.85 and 9.5 billion PBMCs per donor. On the study overall, not on this receptor specifically: Incomplete sequencing was indicated by rarefaction of sorted-subset datasets, despite the large sequencing depth. Clonotypes shared by all four sorted-subset donors showed higher generation probabilities than non-shared clonotypes. Only blood was sampled, and tissue TCR repertoires likely differ from those in blood. The small number of donors limited the genetic and exposure-history diversity represented. Pairwise subsampling indicated that sequencing depth was expected to affect the degree of clonotype sharing among donors. Approximately 5% of naive CD4, roughly 3.5% of naive CD8, around 2.3% of memory CD4, and 0.4% of memory CD8 clonotypes were shared across several donors. Larger estimated clonotype richness was generally found for naive subsets than for memory subsets.

Healthy HIV-negative adults with no recently reported acute infections or vaccinations were included as donors. Every donor was a Caucasian adult residing in Nashville, Tennessee, USA. CD4+ T cells were enriched by magnetic negative selection, after which naive cells were positively selected on CD45RA and the negative fraction was taken as the memory subset. Blood was obtained by leukapheresis, after which PBMCs were separated by Ficoll-Histopaque density gradient centrifugation and cryopreserved in liquid nitrogen vapor phase. Analytical flow cytometry was used to check the purity and quantity of each magnetically sorted T cell population. Each sorted fraction had its genomic DNA isolated and then quantified by UV absorbance on a Nanodrop 2000c.

The clonotype comes from a man aged 18 to 29 in good health. Some clones in this sample may be carry-over from other donors' samples. The sequenced sample was naive CD4+ T cells from PBMCs. The meaning of the sample's cell subset or site label: CD45RA+ positively selected. The chain employs TRBV25-1 and TRBJ1-2; the D gene is possibly TRBD1, with 5 bases matching. The CDR3 reads CASSEQGYGYTF. The base sequence is TGTGCCAGCAGTGAACAGGGCTATGGCTACACCTTC.